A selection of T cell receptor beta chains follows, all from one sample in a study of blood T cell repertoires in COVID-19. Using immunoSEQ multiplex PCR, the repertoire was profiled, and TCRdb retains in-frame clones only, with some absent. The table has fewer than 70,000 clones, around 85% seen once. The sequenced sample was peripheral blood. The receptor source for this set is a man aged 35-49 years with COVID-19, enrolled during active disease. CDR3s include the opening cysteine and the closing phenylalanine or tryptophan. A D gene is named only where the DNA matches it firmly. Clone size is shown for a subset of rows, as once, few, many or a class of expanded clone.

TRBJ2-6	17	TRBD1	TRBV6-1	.	TGTGCCAGCAGTGCCGGACAGGGCCTCTCTGGGGCCAACGTCCTGACTTTC	CASSAGQGLSGANVLTF
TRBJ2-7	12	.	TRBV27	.	TGTGCCAGCAGACGGACAGCTGCCGAGCAGTACTTC	CASRRTAAEQYF
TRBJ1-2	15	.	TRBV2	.	TGTGCCAGCAGCCCCTTAGGAGGGGAGAACTATGGCTACACCTTC	CASSPLGGENYGYTF
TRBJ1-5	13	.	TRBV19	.	TGTGCCAGTAGCCCGTATAGCAATCAGCCCCAGCATTTT	CASSPYSNQPQHF
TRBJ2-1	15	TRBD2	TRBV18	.	TGTGCCAGCTCACCTTTGGGACTAGCGGTAAATGAGCAGTTCTTC	CASSPLGLAVNEQFF
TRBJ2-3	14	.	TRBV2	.	TGTGCCAGCATTGGGCAGGGAAGCACAGATACGCAGTATTTT	CASIGQGSTDTQYF
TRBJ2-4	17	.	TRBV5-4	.	TGTGCCAGCAGCTGGGAGGCAGGGAGTGTTTCCAAAAACATTCAGTACTTC	CASSWEAGSVSKNIQYF
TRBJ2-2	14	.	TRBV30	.	TGTGCCTGGAGTGTATTACTTGAGAACGGGGAGCTGTTTTTT	CAWSVLLENGELFF
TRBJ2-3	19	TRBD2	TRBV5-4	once	TGTGCCAGCAGCTTAGGAGTAGCGGGGGGACCTTCTAGCACAGATACGCAGTATTTT	CASSLGVAGGPSSTDTQYF
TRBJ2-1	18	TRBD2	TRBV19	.	TGTGCCAGTAGTATAGGTAGCGGGGGGGCCGCCGCCTACAATGAGCAGTTCTTC	CASSIGSGGAAAYNEQFF
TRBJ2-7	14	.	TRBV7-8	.	TGTGCCAGCAGCGGTGCAGGGGCAGTGGGCGAGCAGTACTTC	CASSGAGAVGEQYF
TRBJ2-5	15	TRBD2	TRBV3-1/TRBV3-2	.	TGTGCCAGCAGCCAAGGTTTGGGGGGGGAAGAGACCCAGTACTTC	CASSQGLGGEETQYF
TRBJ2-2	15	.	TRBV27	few	TGTGCCAGCATTCCCGTCCGGGGGTACACCGGGGAGCTGTTTTTT	CASIPVRGYTGELFF
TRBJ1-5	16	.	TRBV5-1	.	TGCGCCAGCAGCTTCCAGGGTTCCTATAGCAATCAGCCCCAGCATTTT	CASSFQGSYSNQPQHF
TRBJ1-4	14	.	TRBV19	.	TGTGCCAGTAGTATCGGGCAGGGCTACGAAAAACTGTTTTTT	CASSIGQGYEKLFF
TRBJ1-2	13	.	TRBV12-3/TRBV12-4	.	TGTGCCAGCAGTCGCCTGGCCGGGGATGGCTACACCTTC	CASSRLAGDGYTF
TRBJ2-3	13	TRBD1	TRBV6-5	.	TGTGCCAGCAATAGACAGGGCTCAGATACGCAGTATTTT	CASNRQGSDTQYF
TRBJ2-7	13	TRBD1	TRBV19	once	TGTGCCAGTAGCAGGGACAGATACTACGAGCAGTACTTC	CASSRDRYYEQYF
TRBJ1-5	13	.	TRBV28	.	TGTGCCAGCAGTCCCCCTGGCAATCAGCCCCAGCATTTT	CASSPPGNQPQHF
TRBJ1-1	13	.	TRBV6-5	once	TGTGCCAGCAGTTCTATTGGGAACACTGAAGCTTTCTTT	CASSSIGNTEAFF
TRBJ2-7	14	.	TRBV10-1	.	TGCGCCAGCAGTGAGGTTCGAGGGCCCTACGAGCAGTACTTC	CASSEVRGPYEQYF
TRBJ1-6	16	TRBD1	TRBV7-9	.	TGTGCCAGCAGCCCAACAGGGGGCCGATTGGATTCACCCCTCCACTTT	CASSPTGGRLDSPLHF
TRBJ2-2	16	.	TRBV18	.	TGTGCCAGCTCACCGGGTGTTGAGGTCGTAACCGGGGAGCTGTTTTTT	CASSPGVEVVTGELFF
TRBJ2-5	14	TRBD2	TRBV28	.	TGTGCCAGCAGGAATAGCGGGGGGCAAGAGACCCAGTACTTC	CASRNSGGQETQYF
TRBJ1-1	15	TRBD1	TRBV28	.	TGTGCCAGCAGTTTTACGGGACAGGGCAGCACTGAAGCTTTCTTT	CASSFTGQGSTEAFF
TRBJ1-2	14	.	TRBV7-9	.	TGTGCCAGCAGCTTGGGACTTGGGGGGTATGGCTACACCTTC	CASSLGLGGYGYTF
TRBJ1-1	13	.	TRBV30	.	TGTGCCTTTGGGGTGGACATGAACACTGAAGCTTTCTTT	CAFGVDMNTEAFF
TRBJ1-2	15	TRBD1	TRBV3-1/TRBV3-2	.	TGTGCCAGCAGCCAAGAGTGGGCAGGGGGCTCTAGCTACACCTTC	CASSQEWAGGSSYTF
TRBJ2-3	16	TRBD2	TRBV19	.	TGTGCCAGTAGTATGAGAGCGGGGGGGAGCACAGATACGCAGTATTTT	CASSMRAGGSTDTQYF
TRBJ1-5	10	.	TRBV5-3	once	TGTGCCAGAAGGTTTCTGCAGCAGCATTTT	CARRFLQQHF
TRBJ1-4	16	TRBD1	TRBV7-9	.	TGTGCCAGCAGCTTAGGGGGGACAGTTGATAATGAAAAACTGTTTTTT	CASSLGGTVDNEKLFF
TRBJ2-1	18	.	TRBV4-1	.	TGCGCCAGCAGCCAAGCAAATCTGGGGGCGAGCTCCTACAATGAGCAGTTCTTC	CASSQANLGASSYNEQFF
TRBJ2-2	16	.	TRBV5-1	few	TGCGCCAGCAGCTTGGCCGCGTTTGCGAACACCGGGGAGCTGTTTTTT	CASSLAAFANTGELFF
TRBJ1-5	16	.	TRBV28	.	TGTGCCAGCAGTCTCCTAGCGGGAGATAGCAATCAGCCCCAGCATTTT	CASSLLAGDSNQPQHF
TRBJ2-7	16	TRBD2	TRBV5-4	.	TGTGCCAGCAGCCGTGGCGGGACTAGCGGTTCCTACGAGCAGTACTTC	CASSRGGTSGSYEQYF
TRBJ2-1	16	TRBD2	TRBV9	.	TGTGCCAGCAGCGTAGGAGATAGCGGGGGGGCCTATGAGCAGTTCTTC	CASSVGDSGGAYEQFF
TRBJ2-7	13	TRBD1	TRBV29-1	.	TGCAGCGTTGATCAGGGACAGGGCTACGAGCAGTACTTC	CSVDQGQGYEQYF
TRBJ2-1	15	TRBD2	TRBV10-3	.	TGTGCCATCAGTGGACTAGCGGGGGGGCTTTCTGAGCAGTTCTTC	CAISGLAGGLSEQFF
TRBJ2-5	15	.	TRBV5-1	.	TGCGCCAGCAGCGACGGGCAGGGGATAGGGGGGACCCAGTACTTC	CASSDGQGIGGTQYF
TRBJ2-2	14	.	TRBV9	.	TGTGCCAGCAGCATGTTACCCGGGACCGGGGAGCTGTTTTTT	CASSMLPGTGELFF
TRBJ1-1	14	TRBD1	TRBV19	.	TGTGCCAGTTCCTCGACAGGGGGAGACACTGAAGCTTTCTTT	CASSSTGGDTEAFF
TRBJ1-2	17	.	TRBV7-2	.	TGTGCCAGCAGTCAAACTACACCCCTAACAGGTGTATATGGCTACACCTTC	CASSQTTPLTGVYGYTF
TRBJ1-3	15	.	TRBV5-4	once	TGTGCCAGCAGCGTACAGGTTAGCTCTGGAAACACCATATATTTT	CASSVQVSSGNTIYF